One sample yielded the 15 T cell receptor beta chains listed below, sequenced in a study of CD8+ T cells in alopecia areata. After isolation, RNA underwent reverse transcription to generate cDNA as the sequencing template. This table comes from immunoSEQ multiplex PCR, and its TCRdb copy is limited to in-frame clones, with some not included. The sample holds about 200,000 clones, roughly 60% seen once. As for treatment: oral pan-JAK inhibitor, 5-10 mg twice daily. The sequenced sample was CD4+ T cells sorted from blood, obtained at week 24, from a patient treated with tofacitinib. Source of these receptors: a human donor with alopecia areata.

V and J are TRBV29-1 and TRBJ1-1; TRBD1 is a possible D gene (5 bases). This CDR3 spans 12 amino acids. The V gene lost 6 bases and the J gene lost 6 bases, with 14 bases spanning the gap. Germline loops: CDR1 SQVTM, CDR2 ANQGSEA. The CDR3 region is CSVEFGTPEAFF. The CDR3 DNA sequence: TGCAGCGTCGAGTTCGGGACCCCTGAAGCTTTCTTT.

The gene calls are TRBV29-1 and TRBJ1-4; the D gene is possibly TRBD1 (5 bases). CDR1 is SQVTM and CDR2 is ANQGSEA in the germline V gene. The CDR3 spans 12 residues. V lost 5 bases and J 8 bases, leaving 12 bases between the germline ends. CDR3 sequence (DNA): TGCAGCGTTTTCAGGGAGGGAGAAAAACTGTTTTTT. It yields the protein CSVFREGEKLFF.

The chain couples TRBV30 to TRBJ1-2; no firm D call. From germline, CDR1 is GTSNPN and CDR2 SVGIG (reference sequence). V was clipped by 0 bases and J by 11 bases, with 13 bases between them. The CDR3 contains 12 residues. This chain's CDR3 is CAWSVPPVGYTF. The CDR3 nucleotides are TGTGCCTGGAGTGTCCCTCCTGTTGGTTACACCTTC.

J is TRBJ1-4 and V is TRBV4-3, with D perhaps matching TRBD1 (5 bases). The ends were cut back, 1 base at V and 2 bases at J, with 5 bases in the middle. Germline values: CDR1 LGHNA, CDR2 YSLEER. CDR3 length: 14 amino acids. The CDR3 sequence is CASSQGGTNEKLFF. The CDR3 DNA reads TGCGCCAGCAGCCAAGGGGGGACTAATGAAAAACTGTTTTTT.

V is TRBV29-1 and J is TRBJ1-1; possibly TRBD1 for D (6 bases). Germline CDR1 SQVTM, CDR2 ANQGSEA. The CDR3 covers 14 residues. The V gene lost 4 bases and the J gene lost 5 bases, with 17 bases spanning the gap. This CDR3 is CSVAVRGMGTEAFF. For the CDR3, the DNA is TGCAGCGTTGCGGTCAGGGGAATGGGGACTGAAGCTTTCTTT.

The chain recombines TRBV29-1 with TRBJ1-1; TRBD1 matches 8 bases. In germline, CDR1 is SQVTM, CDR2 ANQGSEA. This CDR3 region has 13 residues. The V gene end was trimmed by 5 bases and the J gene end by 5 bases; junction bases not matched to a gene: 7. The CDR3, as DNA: TGCAGCGTTTTCTCAGGGGGCGGAACTGAAGCTTTCTTT. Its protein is CSVFSGGGTEAFF.

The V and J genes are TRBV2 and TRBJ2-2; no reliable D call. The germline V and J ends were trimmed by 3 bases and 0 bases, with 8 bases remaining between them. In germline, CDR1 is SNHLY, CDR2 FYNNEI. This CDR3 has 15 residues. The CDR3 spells CASSEVRPNTGELFF. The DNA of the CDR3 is TGTGCCAGCAGTGAGGTCAGGCCGAACACCGGGGAGCTGTTTTTT.

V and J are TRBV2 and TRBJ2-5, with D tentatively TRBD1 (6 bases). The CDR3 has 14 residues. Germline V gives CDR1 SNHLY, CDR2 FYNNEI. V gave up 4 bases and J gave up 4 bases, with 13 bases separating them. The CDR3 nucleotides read TGTGCCAGCAGTGGAGGGCAGGGGAGAGAGACCCAGTACTTC. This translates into CASSGGQGRETQYF.

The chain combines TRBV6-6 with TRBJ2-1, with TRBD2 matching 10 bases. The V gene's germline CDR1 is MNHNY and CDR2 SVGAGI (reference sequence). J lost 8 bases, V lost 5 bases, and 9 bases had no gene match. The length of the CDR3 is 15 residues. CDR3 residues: CASSTLAGARDEQFF. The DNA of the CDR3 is TGTGCCAGCAGTACTCTAGCGGGGGCCCGGGATGAGCAGTTCTTC.

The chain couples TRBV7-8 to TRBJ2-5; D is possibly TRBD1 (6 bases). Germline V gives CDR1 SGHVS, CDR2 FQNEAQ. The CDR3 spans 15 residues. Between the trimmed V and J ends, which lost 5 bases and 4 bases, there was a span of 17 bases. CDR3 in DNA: TGTGCCAGCAGCAAATATGCTAAAGGGGGAGAGACCCAGTACTTC. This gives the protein CASSKYAKGGETQYF. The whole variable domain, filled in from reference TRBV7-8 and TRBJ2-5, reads GAGVSQSPRYKVAKRGQDVALRCDPISGHVSLFWYQQALGQGPEFLTYFQNEAQLDKSGLPSDRFFAERPEGSVSTLKIQRTQQEDSAVYLCASSKYAKGGETQYFGPGTRLLVL.

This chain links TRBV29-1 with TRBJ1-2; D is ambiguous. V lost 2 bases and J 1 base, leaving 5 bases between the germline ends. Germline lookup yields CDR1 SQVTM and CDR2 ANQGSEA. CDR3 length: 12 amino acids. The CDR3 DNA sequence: TGCAGCGTTGAATTGAATAACTATGGCTACACCTTC. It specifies CSVELNNYGYTF.

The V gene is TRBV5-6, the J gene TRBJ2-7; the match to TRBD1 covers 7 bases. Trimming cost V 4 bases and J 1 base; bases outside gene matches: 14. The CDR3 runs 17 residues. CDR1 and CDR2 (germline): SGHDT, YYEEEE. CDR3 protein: CASSLLNHRGGSYEQYF. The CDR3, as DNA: TGTGCCAGCAGCCTCCTCAACCACAGGGGTGGATCCTACGAGCAGTACTTC.

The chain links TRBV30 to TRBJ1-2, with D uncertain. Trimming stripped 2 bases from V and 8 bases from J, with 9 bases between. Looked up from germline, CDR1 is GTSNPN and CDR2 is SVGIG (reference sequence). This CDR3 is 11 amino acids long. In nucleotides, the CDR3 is TGTGCCTGGAGTCAAGGGTCCGGCTACACCTTC. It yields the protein CAWSQGSGYTF.

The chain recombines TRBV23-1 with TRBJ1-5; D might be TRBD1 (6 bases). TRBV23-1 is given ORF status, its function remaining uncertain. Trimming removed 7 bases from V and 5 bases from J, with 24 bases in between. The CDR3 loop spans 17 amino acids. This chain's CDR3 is CASTDLRADRKDQPQHF. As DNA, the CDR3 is TGCGCCAGCACTGACCTCAGGGCGGACAGAAAAGATCAGCCCCAGCATTTT.

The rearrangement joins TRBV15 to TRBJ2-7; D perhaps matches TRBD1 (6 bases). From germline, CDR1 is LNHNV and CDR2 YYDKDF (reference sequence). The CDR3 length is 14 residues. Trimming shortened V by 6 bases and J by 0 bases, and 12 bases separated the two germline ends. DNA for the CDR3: TGTGCCACCAGTCGGGACATTCTCTCCTACGAGCAGTACTTC. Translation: CATSRDILSYEQYF.